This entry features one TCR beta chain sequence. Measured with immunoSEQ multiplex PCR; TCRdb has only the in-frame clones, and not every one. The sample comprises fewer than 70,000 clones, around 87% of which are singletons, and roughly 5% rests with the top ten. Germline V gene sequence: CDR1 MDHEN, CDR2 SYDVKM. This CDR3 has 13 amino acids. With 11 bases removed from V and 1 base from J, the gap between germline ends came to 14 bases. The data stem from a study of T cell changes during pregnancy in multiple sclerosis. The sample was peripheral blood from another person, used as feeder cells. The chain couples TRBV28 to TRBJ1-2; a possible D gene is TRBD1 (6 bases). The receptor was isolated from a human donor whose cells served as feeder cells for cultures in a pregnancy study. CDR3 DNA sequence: TGTGCCTGTCAAGCAGGGGATAACTATGGCTACACCTTC. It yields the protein CACQAGDNYGYTF.